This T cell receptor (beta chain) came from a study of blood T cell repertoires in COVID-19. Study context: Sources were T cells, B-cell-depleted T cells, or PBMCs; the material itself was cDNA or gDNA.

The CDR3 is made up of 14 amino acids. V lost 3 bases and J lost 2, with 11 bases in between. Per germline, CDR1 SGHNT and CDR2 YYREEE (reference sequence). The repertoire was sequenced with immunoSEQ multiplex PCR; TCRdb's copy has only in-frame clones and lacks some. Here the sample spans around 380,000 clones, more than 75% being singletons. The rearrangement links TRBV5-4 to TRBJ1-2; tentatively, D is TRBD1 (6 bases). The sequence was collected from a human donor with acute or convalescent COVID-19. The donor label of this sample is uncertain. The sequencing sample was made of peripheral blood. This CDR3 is CASSSSGVNYGYTF. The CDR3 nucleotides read TGTGCCAGCAGCTCGTCAGGGGTAAACTATGGCTACACCTTC.